The 26 T cell receptor beta chains reported below all come from one sample, sequenced in a study of CD8 T cells in Susac syndrome. The RNA, about 0.45 to 1 ug, was put through reverse transcription using random hexamers. Each CDR3 protein is one row after TCRdb ran MiXCR on the immunoSEQ multiplex PCR reads. The sample gives roughly 250,000 distinct CDR3 sequences, approximately 95% of which show up once; 0.08% to 0.11% is in the top ten. The sample comprised CD4+ T cells from PBMCs. These receptors were taken from a human donor with Susac syndrome.

The chain combines TRBV29-1 with TRBJ1-1; D is ambiguous. With 1 base removed from V and 6 bases from J, the gap between germline ends came to 9 bases. Looked up from germline, CDR1 is SQVTM and CDR2 is ANQGSEA. The CDR3 sequence is 12 residues long. The CDR3 coding sequence is TGCAGCGTTGAAGGAGGTGGCGCTGAAGCTTTCTTT. Translating gives CSVEGGGAEAFF.

The chain employs TRBV20-1 and TRBJ1-2; D might be TRBD1 (5 bases). The CDR3 has 15 residues. CDR1 is DFQATT, CDR2 SNEGSKA, per germline (reference sequence). V was trimmed by 3 bases and J by 8 bases, leaving 22 bases between them. The CDR3 sequence is CSASTPRGTHGGYTF. The CDR3, as DNA: TGCAGTGCTAGTACCCCCCGTGGGACCCACGGGGGCTACACCTTC.

This clonotype has only one observation. The V and J genes are TRBV7-9 and TRBJ2-2; the D is unclear. This CDR3 has 13 amino acids. From germline, CDR1 is SEHNR and CDR2 FQNEAQ (reference sequence). Trimming cost V 5 bases and J 6 bases, with 10 bases left between them. The CDR3 DNA sequence: TGTGCCAGCAGCGCCGGATCGGCCGGGGAGCTGTTTTTT. This gives the protein CASSAGSAGELFF.

The V call is TRBV5-1, the J call TRBJ1-1; D remains unclear. CDR1 is SGHRS, CDR2 YFSETQ, per germline. This CDR3 is 14 amino acids long. V lost 0 bases and J 0 bases, leaving 6 bases between the germline ends. The CDR3 DNA reads as TGCGCCAGCAGCTTGGACAGCATGAACACTGAAGCTTTCTTT. Amino acids: CASSLDSMNTEAFF.

The rearrangement joins TRBV7-2 to TRBJ1-5; D not certain. The V gene lost 1 base and the J gene lost 4 bases, with 8 bases spanning the gap. The CDR3 covers 14 residues. Germline assignment: CDR1 SGHTA and CDR2 FQGNSA. In nucleotides, the CDR3 is TGTGCCAGCAGCTTAGTGTGGACTAATCAGCCCCAGCATTTT. Encoded protein: CASSLVWTNQPQHF.

This chain connects TRBV7-9 to TRBJ1-1; D gene ambiguous. CDR1 is SEHNR, CDR2 FQNEAQ, per germline (reference sequence). Trimming removed 3 bases from V and 3 bases from J, with 8 bases in between. The CDR3 consists of 13 residues. The CDR3 DNA is TGTGCCAGCAGCTTCGCCCCTTACACTGAAGCTTTCTTT. This codes for CASSFAPYTEAFF. The full variable domain, completed using reference TRBV7-9 and TRBJ1-1, is DTGVSQNPRHKITKRGQNVTFRCDPISEHNRLYWYRQTLGQGPEFLTYFQNEAQLEKSRLLSDRFSAERPKGSFSTLEIQRTEQGDSAMYLCASSFAPYTEAFFGQGTRLTVV.

V is TRBV5-1 and J is TRBJ2-5, with 14 positions matching TRBD2. V was pared by 3 bases and J by 4 bases, with 20 bases of the junction left unmatched. From germline, CDR1 is SGHRS and CDR2 YFSETQ. The CDR3 contains 21 residues. CDR3 nucleotide sequence: TGCGCCAGCAGCTACCGGTGGCCTGGGACTAGCGGGAGTCCCCAGGGAGAGACCCAGTACTTC. Encoded protein: CASSYRWPGTSGSPQGETQYF.

The chain has TRBV4-1 and TRBJ2-5; D is unclear. This CDR3 contains 14 residues. Looked up from germline, CDR1 is MGHRA and CDR2 is YSYEKL. Trimming took off 4 bases at V and 5 bases at J, with 14 bases between the two ends. CDR3 residues: CASSPIAVQETQYF. In DNA, the CDR3 is TGCGCCAGCAGCCCGATTGCGGTGCAGGAGACCCAGTACTTC.

This clonotype was seen once. J is TRBJ1-2 and V is TRBV9, with D unclear. The CDR3 spans 11 residues. Germline-derived CDR1 and CDR2 are SGDLS and YYNGEE. Trimming pared 2 bases from V and 8 bases from J, leaving 7 bases between. The CDR3 coding sequence is TGTGCCAGCAGCGTCTTAAACGGCTACACCTTC. This encodes CASSVLNGYTF.

The chain carries TRBV19 and TRBJ2-2, with 7 bases that match TRBD2. The V segment lost 3 bases and the J segment 6 bases; nucleotides outside the gene matches: 7. The CDR3 spans 15 residues. CDR1 is LNHDA and CDR2 is SQIVND in the germline V gene (reference sequence). CDR3 bases: TGTGCCAGTAGTATTCCCTCGGGGGGTGCCGGGGAGCTGTTTTTT. Protein: CASSIPSGGAGELFF.

The CDR3 loop reads CASSVTGRSETQYF. In DNA form, the CDR3 reads TGTGCCAGCAGCGTGACAGGGAGATCGGAGACCCAGTACTTC. The chain has TRBV6-6 and TRBJ2-5; 7 bases agree with TRBD1. The CDR3 spans 14 residues. Germline CDR1 and CDR2: MNHNY and SVGAGI (reference sequence). After removal of 6 bases from V and 5 bases from J, the junction contained 9 bases not matched to a gene.

The chain couples TRBV5-1 to TRBJ2-7; D unclear. This CDR3 region has 13 residues. Germline CDR1 SGHRS, CDR2 YFSETQ. Trimming pared 0 bases from V and 3 bases from J, leaving 7 bases between. The CDR3 DNA sequence: TGCGCCAGCAGCTTGGTATATGGCTACGAGCAGTACTTC. Protein sequence: CASSLVYGYEQYF. The whole variable domain, remainder taken from reference TRBV5-1 and TRBJ2-7, is KAGVTQTPRYLIKTRGQQVTLSCSPISGHRSVSWYQQTPGQGLQFLFEYFSETQRNKGNFPGRFSGRQFSNSRSEMNVSTLELGDSALYLCASSLVYGYEQYFGPGTRLTVT.

CDR3 region: CASSQLGGDNQPQHF. CDR3 DNA: TGCGCCAGCAGTCAACTGGGGGGGGACAATCAGCCCCAGCATTTT. J is TRBJ1-5 and V is TRBV23-1, with a tentative D call TRBD1 (5 bases). TRBV23-1 is classed as an ORF, of uncertain function. V shed 2 bases and J shed 3 bases, with 11 bases lying between them. CDR3 length: 15 amino acids.

The chain has TRBV6-5 and TRBJ1-1; no clear D gene. The CDR3 is made up of 13 amino acids. From germline, CDR1 is MNHEY and CDR2 SVGAGI. Trimming removed 6 bases from V and 4 bases from J, with 12 bases in between. CDR3 amino acids: CASRARPTTEAFF. The DNA of the CDR3 is TGTGCCAGCAGGGCGCGACCCACCACTGAAGCTTTCTTT.

The CDR3 protein is CASRTGGDYGYTF. The DNA for the CDR3 is TGTGCCAGCCGGACAGGGGGCGACTATGGCTACACCTTC. The chain joins TRBV28 to TRBJ1-2, with 11 bases that match TRBD1. Losses at the gene ends were 8 bases for V and 3 bases for J; bases not matched to a gene: 2. CDR3 size: 13 residues. Germline V gives CDR1 MDHEN, CDR2 SYDVKM.

The V gene is TRBV5-1, the J gene TRBJ1-1; D is undetermined. This CDR3 contains 12 residues. Trimming removed 6 bases at V and 5 bases at J, with 11 bases between. From germline, CDR1 is SGHRS and CDR2 YFSETQ. The CDR3 DNA follows: TGCGCCAGCAATGGCCTGGGTACTGAAGCTTTCTTT. This translates into CASNGLGTEAFF.

The chain uses TRBV18 and TRBJ1-1; possible D gene TRBD1, 6 bases. Germline-derived CDR1 and CDR2 are KGHSH and LQKENI. The CDR3 has 16 residues. Trimming stripped 3 bases from V and 3 bases from J, with 17 bases between. CDR3 bases: TGTGCCAGCTCACCGCGACAGGTTAGGGATGACACTGAAGCTTTCTTT. Amino acids: CASSPRQVRDDTEAFF.

This clonotype was recorded once. The chain employs TRBV25-1 and TRBJ1-2; D is uncertain. Trimming stripped 4 bases from V and 5 bases from J, with 11 bases between. Per the germline V gene, CDR1 is MGHDK and CDR2 is SYGVNS. The CDR3 length is 13 residues. The CDR3 loop reads CASSGGGFYGYTF. The CDR3 DNA follows: TGTGCCAGCAGTGGGGGAGGGTTTTATGGCTACACCTTC.

V and J are TRBV20-1 and TRBJ2-5; 13 nucleotides match TRBD2. CDR1 and CDR2 from the germline V gene are DFQATT and SNEGSKA (reference sequence). The CDR3 is made up of 18 amino acids. Trimming cost V 6 bases and J 5 bases; bases outside gene matches: 18. The CDR3 spells CSANPGLAGVLTKETQYF. CDR3 nucleotide sequence: TGCAGTGCCAACCCCGGACTAGCGGGAGTCCTAACGAAGGAGACCCAGTACTTC.

The CDR3: CASSGQGIGEKLFF. The CDR3 DNA reads TGTGCCAGCAGTGGACAGGGGATAGGAGAAAAACTGTTTTTT. V and J are TRBV12-3 or TRBV12-4 and TRBJ1-4; TRBD1 agrees at 9 bases. Trimming at V came to 5 bases and at J to 8 bases, leaving 6 bases not matched to a gene. The CDR3 runs 14 residues.

This sequence joins TRBV6-6 and TRBJ2-7; the D gene is possibly TRBD2 (5 bases). Germline V gene data show CDR1 as MNHNY and CDR2 as SVGAGI (reference sequence). CDR3 length equals 16 residues. V lost 4 bases to trimming and J lost 2 bases, with 18 bases between them. The CDR3 DNA is TGTGCCAGCAGTTCCCCGAGGTCCGGGATTCCCTACGAGCAGTACTTC. Translation: CASSSPRSGIPYEQYF.

The CDR3 DNA sequence: TGCGCCAGCAGCTTGAATGACCCCTCCTACGAGCAGTACTTC. Protein product: CASSLNDPSYEQYF. The V and J genes are TRBV5-1 and TRBJ2-7, with D unclear. Germline V gene sequence: CDR1 SGHRS, CDR2 YFSETQ. V lost 1 base, J lost 0 bases, and 8 bases lay in between. CDR3 length: 14 amino acids.

This chain links TRBV12-3 or TRBV12-4 with TRBJ2-2; the match to TRBD1 covers 9 bases. V dropped 8 bases and J dropped 5; count of bases not matched to a gene: 9. This CDR3 comprises 15 residues. CDR3 sequence: CASLLGQGLTGELFF. In DNA form, the CDR3 reads TGTGCCAGCTTGCTGGGACAGGGTTTAACCGGGGAGCTGTTTTTT.

CDR3 region: CSAAGAGETQYF. The CDR3 region has the DNA TGCAGTGCCGCAGGTGCCGGCGAGACCCAGTACTTC. The chain uses TRBV20-1 and TRBJ2-5; D is undetermined. Trimming pared 6 bases from V and 5 bases from J, leaving 13 bases between. This CDR3 has 12 amino acids. The germline V gene encodes CDR1 DFQATT and CDR2 SNEGSKA (reference sequence).

J is TRBJ1-5 and V is TRBV5-1; D may be TRBD1 (6 bases). Germline CDR1 and CDR2: SGHRS and YFSETQ. Trimming cost V 4 bases and J 7 bases, with 15 bases left between them. The CDR3 has 14 residues. The chain's CDR3 is CASSPGQLGQPQHF. As DNA, the CDR3 is TGCGCCAGCAGCCCCGGACAGCTCGGCCAGCCCCAGCATTTT. Full variable domain (rest looked up from reference TRBV5-1 and TRBJ1-5): KAGVTQTPRYLIKTRGQQVTLSCSPISGHRSVSWYQQTPGQGLQFLFEYFSETQRNKGNFPGRFSGRQFSNSRSEMNVSTLELGDSALYLCASSPGQLGQPQHFGDGTRLSIL.

This clonotype was seen just once. The chain uses TRBV24-1 and TRBJ2-3; D possibly corresponds to TRBD2 (5 bases). The germline gives CDR1 KGHDR, CDR2 SFDVKD. The CDR3 covers 16 residues. V lost 3 bases and J lost 8, with 20 bases in between. The CDR3, as DNA: TGTGCCACCAGTGATCCGCGAGGAGACGGCCGGGGTACGCAGTATTTT. Encoded protein: CATSDPRGDGRGTQYF.